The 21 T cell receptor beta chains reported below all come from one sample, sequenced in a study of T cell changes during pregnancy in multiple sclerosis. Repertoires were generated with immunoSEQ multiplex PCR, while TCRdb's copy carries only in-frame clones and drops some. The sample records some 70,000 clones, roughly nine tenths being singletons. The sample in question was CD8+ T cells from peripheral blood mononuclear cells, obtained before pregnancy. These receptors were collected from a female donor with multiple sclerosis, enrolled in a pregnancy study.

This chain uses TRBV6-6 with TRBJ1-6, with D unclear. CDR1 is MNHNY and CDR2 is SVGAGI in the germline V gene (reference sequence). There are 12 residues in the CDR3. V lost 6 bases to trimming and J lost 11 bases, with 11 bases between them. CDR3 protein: CASSTSGPPLHF. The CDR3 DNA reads TGTGCCAGCAGCACCTCTGGGCCACCCCTCCACTTT.

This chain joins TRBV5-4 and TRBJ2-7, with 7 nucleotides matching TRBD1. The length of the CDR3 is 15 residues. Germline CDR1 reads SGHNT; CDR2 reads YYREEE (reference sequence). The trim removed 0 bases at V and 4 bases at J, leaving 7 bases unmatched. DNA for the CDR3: TGTGCCAGCAGCTTGGAGGTTGGGACAGCATACGAGCAGTACTTC. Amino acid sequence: CASSLEVGTAYEQYF.

CDR3 sequence: CGAGTPKETQYF. The CDR3 DNA is TGTGGTGCCGGGACTCCAAAAGAGACCCAGTACTTC. This chain links TRBV11-2 with TRBJ2-5; maybe TRBD2 (6 bases). This CDR3 has 12 amino acids. Germline CDR1 reads SGHAT; CDR2 reads FQNNGV.

The CDR3 protein is CASSQAFRGEGSTDTQYF. CDR3 DNA sequence: TGTGCCAGCAGCCAAGCCTTTAGAGGGGAGGGAAGCACAGATACGCAGTATTTT. The chain is built from TRBV4-2 and TRBJ2-3; 7 bases are a match to TRBD2. V shed 1 base, J shed 0 bases, and the junction held 10 bases outside the gene matches. Germline V gene lookup returns CDR1 LGHNA and CDR2 YNFKEQ. This CDR3 has 18 amino acids.

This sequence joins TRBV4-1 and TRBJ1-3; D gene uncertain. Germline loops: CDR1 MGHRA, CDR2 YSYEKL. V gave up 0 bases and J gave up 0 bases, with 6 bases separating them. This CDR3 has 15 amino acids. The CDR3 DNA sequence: TGCGCCAGCAGCCAAGACCAACTCTCTGGAAACACCATATATTTT. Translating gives CASSQDQLSGNTIYF.

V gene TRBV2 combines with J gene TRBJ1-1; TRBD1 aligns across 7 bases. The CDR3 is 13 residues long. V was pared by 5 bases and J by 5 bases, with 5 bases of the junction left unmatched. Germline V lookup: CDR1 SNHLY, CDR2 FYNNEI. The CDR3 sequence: CASSSLTGTEAFF. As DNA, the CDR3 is TGTGCCAGCAGTTCCCTGACAGGGACTGAAGCTTTCTTT. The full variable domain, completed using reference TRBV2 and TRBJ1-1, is EPEVTQTPSHQVTQMGQEVILRCVPISNHLYFYWYRQILGQKVEFLVSFYNNEISEKSEIFDDQFSVERPDGSNFTLKIRSTKLEDSAMYFCASSSLTGTEAFFGQGTRLTVV.

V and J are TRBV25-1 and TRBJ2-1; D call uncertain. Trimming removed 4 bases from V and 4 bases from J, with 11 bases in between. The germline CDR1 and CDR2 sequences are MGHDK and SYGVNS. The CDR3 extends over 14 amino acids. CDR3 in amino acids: CASSVYSLYNEQFF. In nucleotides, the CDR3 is TGTGCCAGCAGTGTTTACAGCCTATACAATGAGCAGTTCTTC.

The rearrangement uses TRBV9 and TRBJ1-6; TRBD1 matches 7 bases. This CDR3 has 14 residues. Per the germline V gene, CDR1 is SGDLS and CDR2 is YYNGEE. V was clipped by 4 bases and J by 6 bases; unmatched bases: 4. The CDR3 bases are TGTGCCAGCAGCTACAGGGGCCTTAATTCACCCCTCCACTTT. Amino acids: CASSYRGLNSPLHF.

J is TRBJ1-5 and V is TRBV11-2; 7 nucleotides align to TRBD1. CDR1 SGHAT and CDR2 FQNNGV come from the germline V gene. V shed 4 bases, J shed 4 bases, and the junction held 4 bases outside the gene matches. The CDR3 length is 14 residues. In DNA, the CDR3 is TGTGCCAGCAGCTCGGGACAGATTAATCAGCCCCAGCATTTT. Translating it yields CASSSGQINQPQHF.

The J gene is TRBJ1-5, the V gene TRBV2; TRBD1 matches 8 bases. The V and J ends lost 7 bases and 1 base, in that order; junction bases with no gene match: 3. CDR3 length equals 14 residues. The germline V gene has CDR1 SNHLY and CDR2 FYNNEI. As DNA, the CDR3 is TGTGCCAGCACTCACAGGGGGAGCAATCAGCCCCAGCATTTT. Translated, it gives CASTHRGSNQPQHF.

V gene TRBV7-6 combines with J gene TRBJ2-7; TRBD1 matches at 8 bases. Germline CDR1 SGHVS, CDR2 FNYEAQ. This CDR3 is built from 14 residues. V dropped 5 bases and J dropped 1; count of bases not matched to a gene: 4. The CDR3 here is CASSGGTGSYEQYF. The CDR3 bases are TGTGCCAGCAGCGGAGGGACAGGATCCTACGAGCAGTACTTC.

CDR3 DNA sequence: TGTGCCAGCAGCCCCGGGGACCGGGCGGGGAACTACGAGCAGTACTTC. The encoded protein is CASSPGDRAGNYEQYF. The V gene is TRBV7-8, the J gene TRBJ2-7, with TRBD2 as a possible D gene (6 bases). This CDR3 has 16 amino acids. Trimming removed 5 bases from V and 3 bases from J, with 20 bases in between. Germline V gives CDR1 SGHVS, CDR2 FQNEAQ. Looking up the rest from reference TRBV7-8 and TRBJ2-7 gives the full variable domain: GAGVSQSPRYKVAKRGQDVALRCDPISGHVSLFWYQQALGQGPEFLTYFQNEAQLDKSGLPSDRFFAERPEGSVSTLKIQRTQQEDSAVYLCASSPGDRAGNYEQYFGPGTRLTVT.

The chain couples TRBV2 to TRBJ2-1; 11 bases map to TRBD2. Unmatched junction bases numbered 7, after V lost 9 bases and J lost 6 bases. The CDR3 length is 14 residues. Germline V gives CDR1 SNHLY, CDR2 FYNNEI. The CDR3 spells CASIGTSGLNEQFF. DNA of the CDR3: TGTGCCAGTATTGGGACTAGCGGACTCAATGAGCAGTTCTTC.

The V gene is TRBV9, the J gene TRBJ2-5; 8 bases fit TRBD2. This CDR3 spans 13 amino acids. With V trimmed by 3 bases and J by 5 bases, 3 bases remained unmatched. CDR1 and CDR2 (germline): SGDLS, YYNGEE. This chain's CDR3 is CASSATSAETQYF. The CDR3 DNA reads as TGTGCCAGCAGCGCGACTAGCGCGGAGACCCAGTACTTC.

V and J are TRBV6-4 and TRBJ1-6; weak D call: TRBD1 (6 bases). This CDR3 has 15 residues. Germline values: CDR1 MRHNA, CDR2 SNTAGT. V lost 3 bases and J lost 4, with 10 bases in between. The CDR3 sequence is CASSEAGDYNSPLHF. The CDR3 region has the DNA TGTGCCAGCAGTGAAGCAGGGGATTATAATTCACCCCTCCACTTT.

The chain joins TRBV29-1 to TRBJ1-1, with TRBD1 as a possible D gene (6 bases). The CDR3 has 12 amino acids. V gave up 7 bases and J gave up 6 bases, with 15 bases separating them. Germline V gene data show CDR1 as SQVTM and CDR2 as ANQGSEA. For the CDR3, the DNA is TGCAGCGCTAATTTACAGGGTGCTGAAGCTTTCTTT. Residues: CSANLQGAEAFF.

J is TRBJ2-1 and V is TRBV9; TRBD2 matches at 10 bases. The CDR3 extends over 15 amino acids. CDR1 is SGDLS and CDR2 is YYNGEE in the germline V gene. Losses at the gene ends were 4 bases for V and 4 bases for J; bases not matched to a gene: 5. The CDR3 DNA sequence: TGTGCCAGCAGCACCAGCGGGGGGGAGTACAATGAGCAGTTCTTC. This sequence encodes CASSTSGGEYNEQFF. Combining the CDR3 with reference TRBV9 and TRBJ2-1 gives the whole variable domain DSGVTQTPKHLITATGQRVTLRCSPRSGDLSVYWYQQSLDQGLQFLIQYYNGEERAKGNILERFSAQQFPDLHSELNLSSLELGDSALYFCASSTSGGEYNEQFFGPGTRLTVL.

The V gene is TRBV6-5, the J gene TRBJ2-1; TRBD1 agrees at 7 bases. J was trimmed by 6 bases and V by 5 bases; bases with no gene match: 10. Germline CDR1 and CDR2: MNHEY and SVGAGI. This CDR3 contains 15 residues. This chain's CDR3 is CASSLGQFGGNEQFF. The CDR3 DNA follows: TGTGCCAGCAGTCTGGGACAGTTTGGTGGCAATGAGCAGTTCTTC.

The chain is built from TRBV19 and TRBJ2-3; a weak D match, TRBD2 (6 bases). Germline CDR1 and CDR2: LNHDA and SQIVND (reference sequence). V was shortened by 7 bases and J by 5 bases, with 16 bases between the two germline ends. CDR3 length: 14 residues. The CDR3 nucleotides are TGTGCCAGTAACTCAGTCGGGGGAAGAGATACGCAGTATTTT. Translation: CASNSVGGRDTQYF.

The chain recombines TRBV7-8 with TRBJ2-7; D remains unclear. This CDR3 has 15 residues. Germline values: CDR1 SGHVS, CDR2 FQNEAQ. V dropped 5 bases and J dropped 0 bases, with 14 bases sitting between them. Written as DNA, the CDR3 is TGTGCCAGCAGCCCATATCGTGCTAGCTCCTACGAGCAGTACTTC. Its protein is CASSPYRASSYEQYF.

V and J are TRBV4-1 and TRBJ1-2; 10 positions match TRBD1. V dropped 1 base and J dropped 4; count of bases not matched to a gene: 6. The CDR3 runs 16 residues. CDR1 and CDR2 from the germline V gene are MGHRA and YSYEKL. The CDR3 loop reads CASSQAGTGAVYGYTF. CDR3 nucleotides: TGCGCCAGCAGCCAAGCCGGGACAGGGGCTGTCTATGGCTACACCTTC.